This entry lists 10 T cell receptor beta chains sequenced from one sample in a study of CD8+CD57+ T cells in acquired aplastic anemia. Before being chosen for sequencing, patients had shown CD8+CD57+ cell expansion by flow cytometry. According to the study, genomic DNA was the template for TCR beta VDJ and CDR3 profiling. TCRdb passed the reads through MiXCR, listing each CDR3 protein once. The sample yields around 430,000 distinct CDR3 sequences, approximately 33% seen once. Sequencing input: sorted CD4+, CD8+, or CD8+CD57+ T cells (not recorded which) from PBMCs. The receptors originated from a human donor with aplastic anemia.

This clonotype was observed a few times. A read error may account for a junction end that differs from germline. The J gene is TRBJ2-5, the V gene TRBV5-1, with D perhaps being TRBD1 or TRBD2 (5 bases each). Looked up from germline, CDR1 is SGHRS and CDR2 is YFSETQ. The CDR3 has 15 amino acids. DNA of the CDR3: TGCGCCAGCAACTTGATGGACATCCGAGGGGAGACCCAGTACTTC. Translating it yields CASNLMDIRGETQYF.

This chain uses TRBV20-1 with TRBJ1-1; a weak D match, TRBD1 (5 bases). Trimming shortened V by 2 bases and J by 1 base, and 11 bases separated the two germline ends. The CDR3 spans 14 residues. Germline V gene data show CDR1 as DFQATT and CDR2 as SNEGSKA (reference sequence). The CDR3 region has the DNA TGCAGTGCTAGAAGGAGAACAGGGAACACTGAAGCTTTCTTT. Amino acid sequence: CSARRRTGNTEAFF.

This rearrangement joins TRBV2 to TRBJ2-3; D possibly corresponds to TRBD2 (6 bases). The CDR3 spans 17 residues. CDR1 and CDR2 from the germline V gene are SNHLY and FYNNEI. The V and J ends lost 8 bases and 1 base respectively, with 22 bases between them. The CDR3 loop reads CASRGARGPSGTDTQYF. The CDR3 DNA reads as TGTGCCAGCCGCGGGGCCCGGGGCCCTAGCGGCACAGATACGCAGTATTTT.

The chain's CDR3 is CSANPGTSPGELFF. The CDR3 DNA sequence: TGCAGTGCCAACCCCGGGACTAGTCCCGGGGAGCTGTTTTTT. V usage is TRBV20-1 and J usage is TRBJ2-2, with 8 nucleotides matching TRBD2. This CDR3 is built from 14 residues. Looked up from germline, CDR1 is DFQATT and CDR2 is SNEGSKA (reference sequence). V lost 6 bases to trimming and J lost 6 bases; unmatched junction nucleotides: 9.

The J gene is TRBJ2-7, the V gene TRBV29-1; tentatively, D is TRBD1 (5 bases). V was cut by 4 bases and J by 5 bases, with 9 bases left in between. The germline V gene encodes CDR1 SQVTM and CDR2 ANQGSEA. The CDR3 consists of 11 residues. The DNA for the CDR3 is TGCAGCGTTGGACAGACGAACGAGCAGTACTTC. Translated: CSVGQTNEQYF.

This clonotype was observed many times. This chain joins TRBV2 and TRBJ2-3; 7 bases are a match to TRBD1. Germline V gene data show CDR1 as SNHLY and CDR2 as FYNNEI. The CDR3 is 13 residues long. Trimming took 4 bases from V and 11 from J; bases not matched to a gene: 9. CDR3 nucleotides: TGTGCCAGCAGTGTAGAGACAGGGAATGAGCAGTATTTT. It specifies CASSVETGNEQYF.

This clonotype was recorded at least ten times. This chain joins TRBV15 and TRBJ1-5; maybe TRBD1 (5 bases). The CDR3 contains 18 residues. V was trimmed by 0 bases and J by 3 bases, leaving 18 bases between them. The germline V gene encodes CDR1 LNHNV and CDR2 YYDKDF (reference sequence). The CDR3 loop is CATSRDARGKGNNQPQHF. In DNA form, the CDR3 reads TGTGCCACCAGCAGAGATGCTCGGGGCAAAGGCAACAATCAGCCCCAGCATTTT.

In regard to this clonotype: The junction and the germline gene differ at one end; a read error may be behind it. The V call is TRBV10-3, the J call TRBJ2-7; D remains ambiguous. Germline V lookup: CDR1 ENHRY, CDR2 SYGVKD. The CDR3 length is 12 residues. The CDR3 DNA is TGTGCCAGCAGTGAATGGGGAAGGGAGCAGTACTTC. It translates to CASSEWGREQYF.

In regard to this clonotype: Being one base from a much bigger clone, this may be a read error. The CDR3 DNA is TGTGCCAGCAGTGAAACTTGGGGAACCGGGGGGCTGTTTTTT. Translation gives CASSETWGTGGLFF. The chain has TRBV2 and TRBJ2-2; a possible D gene is TRBD2 (6 bases). The germline V gene has CDR1 SNHLY and CDR2 FYNNEI. The CDR3 loop spans 14 amino acids.

The chain couples TRBV5-1 to TRBJ1-6; a possible D gene is TRBD1 (5 bases). The V end lost 4 bases, the J end lost 7 bases, and 9 bases lay between the germline ends. The CDR3 sequence is 13 residues long. Germline CDR1 SGHRS, CDR2 YFSETQ. The CDR3 here is CASSLQANSPLHF. CDR3 bases: TGCGCCAGCAGCCTACAGGCCAATTCACCCCTCCACTTT.